This TCR beta chain was captured in a study of cytomegalovirus exposure and HLA in healthy donors. It was with 60 Vbeta and 13 Jbeta primers that the PCR ran. The table came from immunoSEQ multiplex PCR; TCRdb's copy has only in-frame clones and leaves some out. Of under 150,000 clones in the sample, about three quarters were seen once. Notes on the study in general: Per a later analysis, 15,000 to 20,000 TCR beta sequences showed association with HLA alleles at 0.05 false discovery rate.

The germline V and J ends were trimmed by 0 bases and 4 bases, with 12 bases remaining between them. CDR1 is KGHSY and CDR2 is FQNENV in the germline V gene. This CDR3 spans 16 amino acids. Regarding this clone: Its cognate antigen is unknown.

The TCR comes from a man aged 50 to 60 in good health and CMV-seropositive. The specimen sequenced was PBMCs. The rearrangement links TRBV16 to TRBJ1-4; no reliable D call. As DNA, the CDR3 is TGTGCCAGCAGCCAATCGAGGGCAGCGATTAATGAAAAACTGTTTTTT. This codes for CASSQSRAAINEKLFF. Using reference TRBV16 and TRBJ1-4 for the parts outside the CDR3, the full variable domain is GEEVAQTPKHLVRGEGQKAKLYCAPIKGHSYVFWYQQVLKNEFKFLISFQNENVFDETGMPKERFSAKCLPNSPCSLEIQATKLEDSAVYFCASSQSRAAINEKLFFGSGTQLSVL.